This T cell receptor (beta chain) was obtained from a study of cytomegalovirus exposure and HLA in healthy donors. The study ran its PCR with 60 Vbeta and 13 Jbeta primers. Profiled with immunoSEQ multiplex PCR; TCRdb holds only in-frame clones, not every one. This table has 70,000 to 85,000 clones, approximately 67% appearing once. After removal of 5 bases from V and 6 bases from J, the junction contained 8 bases not matched to a gene. Per germline, CDR1 PRHDT and CDR2 FYEKMQ (reference sequence). The CDR3 spans 14 residues. This receptor was identified in a male donor in good health and CMV-seropositive. The specimen sequenced was PBMCs. V is TRBV13 and J is TRBJ1-1, with TRBD1 matching over 8 bases. CDR3 region: CASSLWTGLPEAFF. CDR3 DNA: TGTGCCAGCAGCCTTTGGACAGGGCTCCCTGAAGCTTTCTTT.